The present TCR beta chain was sequenced within a study of blood T cell repertoires in COVID-19. Germline V gene data show CDR1 as SGHRS and CDR2 as YFSETQ. CDR3 length equals 15 residues. With regard to this clone: At one end the junction does not follow the germline gene, possibly because of a read error.

Profiled with immunoSEQ multiplex PCR; TCRdb holds only in-frame clones, not every one. Seen here are under 250,000 clones, over 75% observed once, and the top ten hold around 10%. This chain links TRBV5-1 with TRBJ1-4; 9 positions match TRBD1. Source material: peripheral blood. This TCR came from a man between 45 and 60 years old with COVID-19, enrolled during active disease. The CDR3 nucleotides are TGCGCCAGCAGCGTAACCGGGACAGGGAATGGAAAACTGTTTTTT. Amino acids: CASSVTGTGNGKLFF.